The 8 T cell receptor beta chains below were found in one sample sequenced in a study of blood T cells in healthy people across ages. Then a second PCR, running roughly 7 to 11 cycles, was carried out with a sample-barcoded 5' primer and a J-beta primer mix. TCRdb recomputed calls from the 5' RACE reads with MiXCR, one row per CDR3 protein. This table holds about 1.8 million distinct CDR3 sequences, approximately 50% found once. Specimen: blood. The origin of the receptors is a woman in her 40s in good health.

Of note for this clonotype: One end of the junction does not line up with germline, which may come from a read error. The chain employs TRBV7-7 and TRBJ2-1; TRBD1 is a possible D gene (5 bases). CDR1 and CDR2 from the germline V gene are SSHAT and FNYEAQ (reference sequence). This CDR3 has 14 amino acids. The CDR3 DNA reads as TGTGCTAGCAGCTTAGGGCAGGGTAAGGATGAGCAGTTCTTC. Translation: CASSLGQGKDEQFF.

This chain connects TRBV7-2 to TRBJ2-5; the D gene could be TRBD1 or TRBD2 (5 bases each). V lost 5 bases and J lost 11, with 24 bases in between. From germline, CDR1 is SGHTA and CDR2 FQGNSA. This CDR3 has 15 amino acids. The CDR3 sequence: CASSPEGSVYNEQYF. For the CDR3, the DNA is TGTGCCAGCAGCCCCGAGGGGTCTGTCTACAATGAGCAGTACTTC.

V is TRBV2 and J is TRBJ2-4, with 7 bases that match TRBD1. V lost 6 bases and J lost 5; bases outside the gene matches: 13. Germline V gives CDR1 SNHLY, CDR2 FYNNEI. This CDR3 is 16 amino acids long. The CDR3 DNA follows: TGTGCCAGCAGGGAACGGGACAGCGGTGAACAAAACATTCAGTACTTC. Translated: CASRERDSGEQNIQYF.

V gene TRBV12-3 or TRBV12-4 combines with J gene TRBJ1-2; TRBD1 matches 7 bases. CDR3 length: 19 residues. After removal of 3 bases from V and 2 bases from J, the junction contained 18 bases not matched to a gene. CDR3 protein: CASSFVKGGKREGNYGYTF. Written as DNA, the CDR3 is TGTGCCAGCAGTTTTGTGAAAGGGGGCAAGCGAGAGGGGAACTATGGCTACACCTTC.

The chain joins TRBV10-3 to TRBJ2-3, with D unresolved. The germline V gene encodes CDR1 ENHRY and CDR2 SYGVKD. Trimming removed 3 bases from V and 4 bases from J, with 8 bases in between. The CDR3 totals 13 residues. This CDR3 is CAISDGGADTQYF. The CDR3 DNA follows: TGTGCCATCAGTGACGGCGGAGCAGATACGCAGTATTTT.

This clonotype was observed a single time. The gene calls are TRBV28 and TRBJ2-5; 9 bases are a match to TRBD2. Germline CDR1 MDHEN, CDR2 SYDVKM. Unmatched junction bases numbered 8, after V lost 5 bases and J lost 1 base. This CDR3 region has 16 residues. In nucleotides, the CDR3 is TGTGCCAGCAGTCCCAGACGACTAGCGGCCCAAGAGACCCAGTACTTC. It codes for CASSPRRLAAQETQYF. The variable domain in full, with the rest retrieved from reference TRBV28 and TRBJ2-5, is DVKVTQSSRYLVKRTGEKVFLECVQDMDHENMFWYRQDPGLGLRLIYFSYDVKMKEKGDIPEGYSVSREKKERFSLILESASTNQTSMYLCASSPRRLAAQETQYFGPGTRLLVL.

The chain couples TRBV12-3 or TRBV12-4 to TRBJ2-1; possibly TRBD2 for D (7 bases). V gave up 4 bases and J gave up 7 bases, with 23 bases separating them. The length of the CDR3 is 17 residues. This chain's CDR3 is CASSSAGGGGRGNEQFF. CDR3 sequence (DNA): TGTGCCAGCAGTTCCGCCGGTGGCGGGGGCCGTGGGAATGAGCAGTTCTTC.

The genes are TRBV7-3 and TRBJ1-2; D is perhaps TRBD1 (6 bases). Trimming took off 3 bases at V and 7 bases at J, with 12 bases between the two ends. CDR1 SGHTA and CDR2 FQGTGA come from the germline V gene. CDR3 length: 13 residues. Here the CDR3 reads CASSFGTSRGYTF. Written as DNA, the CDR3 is TGTGCCAGCAGCTTCGGGACATCTCGTGGCTACACCTTC.